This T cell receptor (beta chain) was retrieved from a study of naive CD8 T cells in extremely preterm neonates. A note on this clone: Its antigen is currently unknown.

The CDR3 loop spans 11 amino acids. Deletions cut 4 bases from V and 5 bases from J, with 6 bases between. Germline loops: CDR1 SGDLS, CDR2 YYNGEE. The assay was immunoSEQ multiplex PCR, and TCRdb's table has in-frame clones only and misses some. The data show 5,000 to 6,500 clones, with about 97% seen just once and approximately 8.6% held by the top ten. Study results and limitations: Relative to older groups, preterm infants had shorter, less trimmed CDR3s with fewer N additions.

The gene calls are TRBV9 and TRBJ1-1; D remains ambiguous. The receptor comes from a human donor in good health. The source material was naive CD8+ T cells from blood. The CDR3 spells CASSPRTEAFF. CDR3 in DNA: TGTGCCAGCAGCCCCCGGACTGAAGCTTTCTTT.